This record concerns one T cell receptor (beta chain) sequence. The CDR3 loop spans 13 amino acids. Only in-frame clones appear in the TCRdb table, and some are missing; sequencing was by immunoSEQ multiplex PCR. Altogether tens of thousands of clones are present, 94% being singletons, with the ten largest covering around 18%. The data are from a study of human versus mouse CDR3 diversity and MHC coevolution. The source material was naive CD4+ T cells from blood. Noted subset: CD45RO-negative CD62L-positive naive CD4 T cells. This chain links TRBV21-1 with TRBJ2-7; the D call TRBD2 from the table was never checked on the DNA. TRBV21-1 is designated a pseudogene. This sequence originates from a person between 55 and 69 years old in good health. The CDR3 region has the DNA TGTGCCAGCAGTTGGACTAGCCCACCGGAGCAGTACTTC. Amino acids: CASSWTSPPEQYF.